These 12 T cell receptor beta chains originate from one sample sequenced in a study of blood T cell repertoires in COVID-19. Data came from immunoSEQ multiplex PCR; TCRdb stores just in-frame clones and leaves some out. This sample carries 100,000 to 150,000 clones, approximately 85% of them seen once, and the ten largest clones take about 5.4%. Sequences were obtained from peripheral blood. The source of these receptors is a human donor in a cohort sampled during active COVID-19.

J is TRBJ2-1 and V is TRBV28, with a possible D match to TRBD1 (5 bases). Trimming stripped 3 bases from V and 9 bases from J, with 6 bases between. CDR1 is MDHEN and CDR2 is SYDVKM in the germline V gene. The CDR3 is made up of 11 amino acids. Here the CDR3 DNA reads TGTGCCAGCAGTTTGACAGCTGAGCAGTTCTTC. Its protein product is CASSLTAEQFF.

This rearrangement joins TRBV6-6 to TRBJ1-2; 7 bases map to TRBD1. Germline-derived CDR1 and CDR2 are MNHNY and SVGAGI (reference sequence). J lost 8 bases, V lost 6 bases, and 12 bases had no gene match. The CDR3 has 14 amino acids. The CDR3 bases are TGTGCCAGCAGGGGGGGCTCAGGGGGATCCGGCTACACCTTC. It is translated as CASRGGSGGSGYTF.

This clone showed up just a few times. J is TRBJ1-1 and V is TRBV18, with TRBD1 as a possible D gene (6 bases). Germline V CDR1 and CDR2: KGHSH, LQKENI. The V and J ends lost 6 bases and 1 base respectively, with 24 bases between them. CDR3 size: 18 residues. CDR3 loop: CASSFRTSTGTRNTEAFF. The CDR3, as DNA: TGTGCCAGCTCTTTCCGTACGTCCACCGGGACAAGGAACACTGAAGCTTTCTTT.

This clone was seen more than once but under ten times. This chain uses TRBV30 with TRBJ2-2, with 8 bases aligning to TRBD1. Germline trimming cut 2 bases from V and 4 bases from J; bases unmatched to any gene: 6. The CDR3 totals 15 residues. Germline V gene sequence: CDR1 GTSNPN, CDR2 SVGIG (reference sequence). As DNA, the CDR3 is TGTGCCTGGAGTAGGACAGGGATTGGCACCGGGGAGCTGTTTTTT. This encodes CAWSRTGIGTGELFF.

The chain combines TRBV9 with TRBJ2-1, with a weak D call TRBD2 (5 bases). CDR1 is SGDLS and CDR2 is YYNGEE in the germline V gene. V lost 0 bases to trimming and J lost 4 bases, with 14 bases between them. This CDR3 contains 16 residues. DNA of the CDR3: TGTGCCAGCAGCGTAGAACCGGGAATAAAATACAATGAGCAGTTCTTC. Translation gives CASSVEPGIKYNEQFF. The full variable domain, rest sourced from reference TRBV9 and TRBJ2-1, is DSGVTQTPKHLITATGQRVTLRCSPRSGDLSVYWYQQSLDQGLQFLIQYYNGEERAKGNILERFSAQQFPDLHSELNLSSLELGDSALYFCASSVEPGIKYNEQFFGPGTRLTVL.

In DNA form, the CDR3 reads TGTGCCAGCTCACCACCAGCGGGGGACCTCTACGAGCAGTACTTC. Translation gives CASSPPAGDLYEQYF. This chain connects TRBV18 to TRBJ2-7, with 8 bases matching TRBD2. This CDR3 is built from 15 residues. Germline assignment: CDR1 KGHSH and CDR2 LQKENI. V trimming: 0 bases; J trimming: 3 bases; junction bases outside the gene matches: 4.

The chain is built from TRBV7-3 and TRBJ2-1; TRBD1 is a possible D gene (6 bases). V was cut by 6 bases and J by 5 bases, with 11 bases left in between. CDR3 length: 13 amino acids. Germline values: CDR1 SGHTA, CDR2 FQGTGA. This CDR3 is CASREQGHNEQFF. CDR3 coding DNA: TGTGCCAGCAGAGAACAGGGTCACAATGAGCAGTTCTTC.

V is TRBV5-1 and J is TRBJ1-1; 9 bases line up with TRBD1. V was pared by 2 bases and J by 5 bases, with 7 bases of the junction left unmatched. This CDR3 has 15 residues. Germline V lookup: CDR1 SGHRS, CDR2 YFSETQ. CDR3 loop: CASSLAGTGLTEAFF. As DNA, the CDR3 is TGCGCCAGCAGCTTAGCAGGGACAGGGTTGACTGAAGCTTTCTTT.

The rearrangement joins TRBV28 to TRBJ2-7, with TRBD2 matching over 7 bases. Per germline, CDR1 MDHEN and CDR2 SYDVKM. The CDR3 is 19 residues long. V shed 6 bases, J shed 3 bases, and the junction held 23 bases outside the gene matches. For the CDR3, the DNA is TGTGCCAGCAGGAACCTAGTTCAGGTCTTGAGCGGGGTTTACTACGAGCAGTACTTC. This codes for CASRNLVQVLSGVYYEQYF.

The rearrangement uses TRBV6-1 and TRBJ2-4; TRBD2 aligns across 7 bases. Germline V gene data show CDR1 as MNHNS and CDR2 as SASEGT. The CDR3 sequence is 15 residues long. The trim removed 3 bases at V and 7 bases at J, leaving 9 bases unmatched. The CDR3 here is CASSEGDQGGNIQYF. DNA of the CDR3: TGTGCCAGCAGTGAGGGAGACCAGGGAGGGAACATTCAGTACTTC.

V usage is TRBV5-4 and J usage is TRBJ2-7; no clear D gene. The CDR3 is 15 amino acids. Germline CDR1 reads SGHNT; CDR2 reads YYREEE (reference sequence). The V and J ends lost 4 bases and 0 bases respectively, with 14 bases between them. The CDR3 region is CASSPPFRSSYEQYF. The CDR3 coding sequence is TGTGCCAGCAGCCCCCCCTTCCGCAGCTCCTACGAGCAGTACTTC.

The rearrangement joins TRBV5-1 to TRBJ2-7, with 7 nucleotides matching TRBD2. Germline V gene sequence: CDR1 SGHRS, CDR2 YFSETQ. V lost 0 bases and J lost 0; bases outside the gene matches: 15. There are 19 residues in the CDR3. CDR3 protein: CASSLGAGVRRPRSYEQYF. DNA of the CDR3: TGCGCCAGCAGCTTGGGCGCGGGAGTGCGGCGCCCGCGCTCCTACGAGCAGTACTTC.